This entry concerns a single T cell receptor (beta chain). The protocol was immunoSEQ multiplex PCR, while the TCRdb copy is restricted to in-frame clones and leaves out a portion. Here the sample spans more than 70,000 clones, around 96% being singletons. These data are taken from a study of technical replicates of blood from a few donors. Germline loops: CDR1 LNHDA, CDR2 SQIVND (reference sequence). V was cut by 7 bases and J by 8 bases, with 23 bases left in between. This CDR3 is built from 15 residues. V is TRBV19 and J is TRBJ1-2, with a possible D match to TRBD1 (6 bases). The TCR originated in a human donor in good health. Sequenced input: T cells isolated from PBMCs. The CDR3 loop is CASNGWTELRGGYTF. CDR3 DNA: TGTGCCAGTAATGGGTGGACAGAACTAAGGGGCGGCTACACCTTC. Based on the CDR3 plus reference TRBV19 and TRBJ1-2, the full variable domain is DGGITQSPKYLFRKEGQNVTLSCEQNLNHDAMYWYRQDPGQGLRLIYYSQIVNDFQKGDIAEGYSVSREKKESFPLTVTSAQKNPTAFYLCASNGWTELRGGYTFGSGTRLTVV.